This is a list of T cell receptor beta chains from one sample in a study of control samples from healthy donors and cancer patients. Measured with immunoSEQ multiplex PCR; TCRdb has only the in-frame clones, and not every one. Among 35,000 to 50,000 clones listed, 75% to 90% were seen once. Sequenced input: blood. Receptors originate from a man aged 60-69 years in good health. Both conserved end residues are part of each CDR3. Fields, in order: CDR3 DNA, CDR3 protein, J gene, D gene, clone size, CDR3 length, V gene. D genes are given only for firm matches. Some rows mark clone size as missing; the rest say once, few, many or name a class of expanded clone.

DNA: TGTGCCAGTAGAAAGACAGCAGAGTTCAATCAGCCCCAGCATTTT
CDR3: CASRKTAEFNQPQHF
J: TRBJ1-5
D: NA
size: NA
length: 15
V: TRBV19

DNA: TGCGCCAGCAGCCGATCCACTAGCGGAGTCTCCTACAATGAGCAGTTCTTC
CDR3: CASSRSTSGVSYNEQFF
J: TRBJ2-1
D: TRBD2
size: NA
length: 17
V: TRBV5-1

DNA: TGTGCCAGCAGTTATGACCCTTCGCAGAACACTGAAGCTTTCTTT
CDR3: CASSYDPSQNTEAFF
J: TRBJ1-1
D: NA
size: NA
length: 15
V: TRBV6-2/TRBV6-3

DNA: TGTGCCAGCAGCTGGGAGAACAACGTCCTGACTTTC
CDR3: CASSWENNVLTF
J: TRBJ2-6
D: NA
size: NA
length: 12
V: TRBV12-3/TRBV12-4

DNA: TGTGCCAGCACCAGAAGTACAGGGGTAGCTTTCTTT
CDR3: CASTRSTGVAFF
J: TRBJ1-1
D: TRBD1
size: NA
length: 12
V: TRBV12-3/TRBV12-4

DNA: TGCGCCAGCAGGGGAACTGAAGCTTTCTTT
CDR3: CASRGTEAFF
J: TRBJ1-1
D: NA
size: NA
length: 10
V: TRBV5-1

DNA: TGCGCCAGCAGCCAAGATCAATACCAGCCAACCTACAATGAGCAGTTCTTC
CDR3: CASSQDQYQPTYNEQFF
J: TRBJ2-1
D: NA
size: NA
length: 17
V: TRBV4-1

DNA: TGTGCCAGCAGCTTAGTAGGACAGGGGAATAATTCACCCCTCCACTTT
CDR3: CASSLVGQGNNSPLHF
J: TRBJ1-6
D: TRBD1
size: once
length: 16
V: TRBV7-2

DNA: TGTGCCACCAGCAGAGATTATGAGGGTGGGGAAGCTTTCTTT
CDR3: CATSRDYEGGEAFF
J: TRBJ1-1
D: NA
size: NA
length: 14
V: TRBV15

DNA: TGCGCCAGCAGCAGACAACTAGCGGGAGTCTCCAATGAGCAGTTCTTC
CDR3: CASSRQLAGVSNEQFF
J: TRBJ2-1
D: TRBD2
size: NA
length: 16
V: TRBV5-1

DNA: TGTGCCAGCAGCCCCGACAGGGGGAGAACTGAAGCTTTCTTT
CDR3: CASSPDRGRTEAFF
J: TRBJ1-1
D: TRBD1
size: NA
length: 14
V: TRBV7-2

DNA: TGCGCCAGCAGCCCGGGACTAAGCGCGCAAGAGACCCAGTACTTC
CDR3: CASSPGLSAQETQYF
J: TRBJ2-5
D: TRBD2
size: once
length: 15
V: TRBV5-1

DNA: TGTGCCAGCATCGAGGGAGAAAGATATGGCTACACCTTC
CDR3: CASIEGERYGYTF
J: TRBJ1-2
D: NA
size: NA
length: 13
V: TRBV2

DNA: TGTGCCTGGAGCAAGGGACAGCTTAGCAATCAGCCCCAGCATTTT
CDR3: CAWSKGQLSNQPQHF
J: TRBJ1-5
D: TRBD1
size: NA
length: 15
V: TRBV30

DNA: TGTGCCAGCAGCTTAACTGGGACAGGGGGGATGAACACTGAAGCTTTCTTT
CDR3: CASSLTGTGGMNTEAFF
J: TRBJ1-1
D: TRBD1
size: once
length: 17
V: TRBV7-2

DNA: TGTGCCACCAGAGATGGGGGCGGCGGGGAGCTGTTTTTT
CDR3: CATRDGGGGELFF
J: TRBJ2-2
D: NA
size: NA
length: 13
V: TRBV6-6

DNA: TGTGCCAGCAGCTTTCTTCTGGGAAGGGAGACCCAGTACTTC
CDR3: CASSFLLGRETQYF
J: TRBJ2-5
D: NA
size: few
length: 14
V: TRBV5-5

DNA: TGTGCCAGCAGCTTTGGACAATGGACCGGGGAGCTGTTTTTT
CDR3: CASSFGQWTGELFF
J: TRBJ2-2
D: NA
size: NA
length: 14
V: TRBV5-6

DNA: TGTGCCAGCAGACGGACAGGGGGGACCGGGGAGCTGTTTTTT
CDR3: CASRRTGGTGELFF
J: TRBJ2-2
D: TRBD1
size: NA
length: 14
V: TRBV6-5

DNA: TGTGCCAGCAGCAAGCGATTAGGAACGGGGACAGTCACCTATGGCTACACCTTC
CDR3: CASSKRLGTGTVTYGYTF
J: TRBJ1-2
D: TRBD1
size: NA
length: 18
V: TRBV7-8

DNA: TGTGCCAGCAGTTATTCGCGGGAATCCTATAATTCACCCCTCCACTTT
CDR3: CASSYSRESYNSPLHF
J: TRBJ1-6
D: NA
size: NA
length: 16
V: TRBV6-5

DNA: TGTGCCAGCAGTGAAGAGACAGGGGTTCAGCCCCAGCATTTT
CDR3: CASSEETGVQPQHF
J: TRBJ1-5
D: TRBD1
size: NA
length: 14
V: TRBV2

DNA: TGTGCCAGCAGCGCGTCCAGGGGTCAAGAGACCCAGTACTTC
CDR3: CASSASRGQETQYF
J: TRBJ2-5
D: NA
size: NA
length: 14
V: TRBV7-3

DNA: TGTGCCAGCTCACCATATAGCTCCTACGAGCAGTACTTC
CDR3: CASSPYSSYEQYF
J: TRBJ2-7
D: NA
size: NA
length: 13
V: TRBV18

DNA: TGTGCCAGCAGGGAGACTAGCGGGACCGCAGATACGCAGTATTTT
CDR3: CASRETSGTADTQYF
J: TRBJ2-3
D: TRBD2
size: NA
length: 15
V: TRBV2

DNA: TGCGCCAGCAGCCGTATCCCGGAGAGTAACACTGAAGCTTTCTTT
CDR3: CASSRIPESNTEAFF
J: TRBJ1-1
D: NA
size: NA
length: 15
V: TRBV4-1

DNA: TGTGCCACCAGTGCTATACTAGCCGGCAGGGGCGGGAGCTCCTACAATGAGCAGTTCTTC
CDR3: CATSAILAGRGGSSYNEQFF
J: TRBJ2-1
D: NA
size: few
length: 20
V: TRBV24-1

DNA: TGTGCCAGCAGCTTATGCCTCCGGGACTCGGGCACCATATATTTT
CDR3: CASSLCLRDSGTIYF
J: TRBJ1-3
D: NA
size: NA
length: 15
V: TRBV7-3

DNA: TGTGCCAGCAGCTTAAGGCCCATTTCCGCCGGTAACTATGGCTACACCTTC
CDR3: CASSLRPISAGNYGYTF
J: TRBJ1-2
D: NA
size: NA
length: 17
V: TRBV7-9

DNA: TGCGCCAGCAGCCAAGGAACTCAACAGGGGTATTCACCCCTCCACTTT
CDR3: CASSQGTQQGYSPLHF
J: TRBJ1-6
D: TRBD1
size: NA
length: 16
V: TRBV4-1

DNA: TGTGCCAGCAGCACCGGACTAGCGGGAGACACAGATACGCAGTATTTT
CDR3: CASSTGLAGDTDTQYF
J: TRBJ2-3
D: TRBD2
size: NA
length: 16
V: TRBV11-3

DNA: TGTGCCAGCAGTCCGGGCGGGCGGGGCACTGAAGCTTTCTTT
CDR3: CASSPGGRGTEAFF
J: TRBJ1-1
D: NA
size: few
length: 14
V: TRBV28

DNA: TGTGCCAGCAGCCTCGGGCACAACACCGGGGAGCTGTTTTTT
CDR3: CASSLGHNTGELFF
J: TRBJ2-2
D: NA
size: NA
length: 14
V: TRBV14